This TCR beta chain comes out of a study of Ad26.COV2.S vaccination and SARS-CoV-2 variants. Study-wide context: The study gave Ad26.COV2.S intramuscularly, once or twice 56 days apart.

Sequencing was performed with immunoSEQ multiplex PCR; in TCRdb, only in-frame clones are kept and a portion is missing. The sample has about 250,000 clones; roughly 86% are singletons. CDR1 and CDR2 (germline): MNHEY, SVGAGI. The CDR3 has 13 amino acids. The treatment was: around 19 received Ad26.COV2.S at low or high dose, single or two shots; five or six received placebo; per-sample allocation not given. The study sampled participants on day 63 after the first vaccine or placebo injection. In Boston, an adult donor aged 18-55 years took part. About this clone itself: Its ends do not fully match the called genes, so a read error is possible.

This receptor was obtained from a person aged 18-60 years who received the Ad26.COV2.S COVID-19 vaccine or a placebo. The gene calls are TRBV6-5 and TRBJ1-1, with 7 bases aligning to TRBD1. The sequencing here drew on peripheral blood, taken in a trial of Ad26.COV2.S vaccine versus placebo. CDR3 nucleotides: TGTGCCAGCAGTCCACAGGGGAACGCTGAAGCTTTCTTT. Its protein product is CASSPQGNAEAFF.